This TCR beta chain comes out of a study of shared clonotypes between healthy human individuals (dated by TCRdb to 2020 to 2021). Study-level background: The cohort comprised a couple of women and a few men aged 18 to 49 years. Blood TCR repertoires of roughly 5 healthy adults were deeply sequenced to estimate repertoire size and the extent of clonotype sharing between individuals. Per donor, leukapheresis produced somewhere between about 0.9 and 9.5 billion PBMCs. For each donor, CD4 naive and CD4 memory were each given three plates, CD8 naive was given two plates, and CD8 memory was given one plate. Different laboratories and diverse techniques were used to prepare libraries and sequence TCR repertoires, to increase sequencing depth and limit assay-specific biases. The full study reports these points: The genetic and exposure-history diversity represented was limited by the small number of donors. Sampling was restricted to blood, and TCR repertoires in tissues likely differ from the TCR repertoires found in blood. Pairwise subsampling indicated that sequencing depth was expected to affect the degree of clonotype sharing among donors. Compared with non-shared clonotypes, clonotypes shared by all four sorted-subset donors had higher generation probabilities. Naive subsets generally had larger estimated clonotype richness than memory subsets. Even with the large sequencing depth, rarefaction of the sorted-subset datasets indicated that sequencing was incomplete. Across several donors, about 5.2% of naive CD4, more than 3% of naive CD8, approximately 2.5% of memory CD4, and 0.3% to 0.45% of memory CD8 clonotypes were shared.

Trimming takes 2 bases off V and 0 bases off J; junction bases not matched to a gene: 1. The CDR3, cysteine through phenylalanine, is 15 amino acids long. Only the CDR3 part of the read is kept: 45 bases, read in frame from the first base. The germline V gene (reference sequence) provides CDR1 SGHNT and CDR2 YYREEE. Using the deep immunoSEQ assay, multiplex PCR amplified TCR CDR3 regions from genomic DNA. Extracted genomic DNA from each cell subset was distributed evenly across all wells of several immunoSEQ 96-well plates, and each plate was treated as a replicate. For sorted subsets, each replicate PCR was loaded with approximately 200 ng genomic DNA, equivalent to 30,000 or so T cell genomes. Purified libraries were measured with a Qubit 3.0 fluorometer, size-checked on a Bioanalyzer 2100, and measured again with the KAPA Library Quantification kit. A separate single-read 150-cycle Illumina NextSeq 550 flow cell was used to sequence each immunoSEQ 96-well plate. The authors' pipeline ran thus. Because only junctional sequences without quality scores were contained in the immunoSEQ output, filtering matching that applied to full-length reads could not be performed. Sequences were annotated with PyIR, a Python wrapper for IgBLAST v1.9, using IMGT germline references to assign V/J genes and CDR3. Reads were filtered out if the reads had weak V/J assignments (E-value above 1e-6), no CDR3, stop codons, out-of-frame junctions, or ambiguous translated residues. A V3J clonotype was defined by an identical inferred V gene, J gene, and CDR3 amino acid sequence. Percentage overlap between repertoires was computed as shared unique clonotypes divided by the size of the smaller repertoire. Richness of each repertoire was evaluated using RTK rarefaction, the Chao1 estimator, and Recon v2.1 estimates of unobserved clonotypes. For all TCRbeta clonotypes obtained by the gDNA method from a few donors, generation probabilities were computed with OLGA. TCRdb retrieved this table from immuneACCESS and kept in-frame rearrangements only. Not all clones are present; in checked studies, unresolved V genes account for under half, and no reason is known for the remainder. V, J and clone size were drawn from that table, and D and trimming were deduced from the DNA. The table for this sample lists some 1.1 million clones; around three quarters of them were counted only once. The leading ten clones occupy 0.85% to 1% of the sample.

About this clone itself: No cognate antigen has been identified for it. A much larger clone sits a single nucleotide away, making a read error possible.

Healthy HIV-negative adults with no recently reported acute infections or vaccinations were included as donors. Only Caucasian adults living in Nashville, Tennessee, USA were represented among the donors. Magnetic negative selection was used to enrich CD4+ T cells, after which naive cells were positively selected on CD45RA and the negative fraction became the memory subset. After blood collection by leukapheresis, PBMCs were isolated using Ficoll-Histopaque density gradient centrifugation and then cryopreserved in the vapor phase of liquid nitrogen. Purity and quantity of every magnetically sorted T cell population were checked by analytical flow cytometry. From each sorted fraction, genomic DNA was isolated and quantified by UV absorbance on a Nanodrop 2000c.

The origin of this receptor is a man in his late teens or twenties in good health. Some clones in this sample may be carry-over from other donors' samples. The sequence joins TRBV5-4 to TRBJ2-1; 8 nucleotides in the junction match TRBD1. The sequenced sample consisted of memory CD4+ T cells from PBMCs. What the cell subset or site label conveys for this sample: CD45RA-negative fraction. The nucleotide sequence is TGTGCCAGCAGCTTACAGGGGGGCTCCTACAATGAGCAGTTCTTC. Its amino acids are CASSLQGGSYNEQFF.